This T cell receptor (beta chain) was recorded in a study of regulatory T cells in long-lasting Graves disease. Study-wide findings and caveats: TCR diversity was lower in persistent Graves' patients than in newly diagnosed ones.

This clonotype showed up many times. What it binds is unknown. The CDR3 totals 12 residues. Germline lookup yields CDR1 SGHAT and CDR2 FQNNGV. The V and J ends lost 4 bases and 7 bases respectively, with 10 bases between them. Time point described: persistent/refractory GD, antithyroid drugs over 5 years with positive TRAb. Extracted PBMC RNA gave rise to the TCR library. Sequencing libraries for TCR beta were prepared with iRepertoire HTBI primers and Arm-PCR of CDR3 regions. TCRdb independently ran MiXCR on the multiplex PCR reads; one entry per CDR3 protein. The sample carries over 350,000 distinct CDR3 sequences, 20% recorded once.

The source was peripheral blood mononuclear cells (PBMCs), collected when the disease was refractory, from a patient treated with antithyroid drugs. This receptor was obtained from a female donor with Graves disease. The rearrangement links TRBV11-2 to TRBJ2-5, with unresolved D. This CDR3 is CASSYPAGTQYF. The CDR3 DNA reads TGTGCCAGCAGCTACCCCGCAGGGACCCAGTACTTC. Drawing the rest from reference TRBV11-2 and TRBJ2-5, the complete variable domain is EAGVAQSPRYKIIEKRQSVAFWCNPISGHATLYWYQQILGQGPKLLIQFQNNGVVDDSQLPKDRFSAERLKGVDSTLKIQPAKLEDSAVYLCASSYPAGTQYFGPGTRLLVL.